Sequencing of this TCR beta chain was carried out in a study of shared clonotypes between healthy human individuals. Findings and limits, study-wide: Tissues were not sampled, only blood, and their repertoires likely differ. When compared with the clonotypes that were shared by all four sorted-subset donors, the non-shared clonotypes turned out to have lower generation probabilities.

A split of CD4+ cells into CD45RA+ naive and CD45RA-negative memory subsets was performed. Regarding this clone: Its cognate antigen is unknown. Other DNA sequences in this specimen translate into the identical CDR3.

CDR3 length: 13 residues. From germline, CDR1 is SGHTA and CDR2 FQGTGA. Trimming cost V 4 bases and J 4 bases, with 8 bases left between them. Authors' data handling: Quality scores were absent from the junction-only immunoSEQ sequences, so filtering differed. TCRdb's copy holds only in-frame clones and misses some; the assay was immunoSEQ multiplex PCR. The D gene and trimming were derived from the DNA, and the V and J assignments and clone size from that table. This sample has about 2.4 million clones, with approximately 93% found just once. Material for sequencing was naive CD4+ T cells from PBMCs. Stated subset: CD45RA+ positively selected. The rearrangement links TRBV7-3 to TRBJ2-1, with a tentative D call TRBD2 (5 bases). The sequence was collected from a young man in good health. Some clones in this sample may be carry-over from other donors' samples. The CDR3 bases are TGTGCCAGCAGCTCAGGACTGTACAATGAGCAGTTCTTC. Protein: CASSSGLYNEQFF. The full variable domain, with the rest looked up from reference TRBV7-3 and TRBJ2-1, is GAGVSQTPSNKVTEKGKYVELRCDPISGHTALYWYRQSLGQGPEFLIYFQGTGAADDSGLPNDRFFAVRPEGSVSTLKIQRTERGDSAVYLCASSSGLYNEQFFGPGTRLTVL.